The 10 T cell receptor beta chains in this list originate from one sample, sequenced in a study of cytomegalovirus exposure and HLA in healthy donors. Sequencing used immunoSEQ multiplex PCR; TCRdb keeps in-frame clones, though not all of them. This table has about 400,000 clones, roughly 89% appearing once. Sequenced: PBMCs. The receptors shown here come from a woman aged 18-29 years in good health and CMV-seronegative.

The chain recombines TRBV6-1 with TRBJ1-5; 7 bases map to TRBD1. V lost 5 bases and J lost 0; bases outside the gene matches: 4. This CDR3 region has 15 residues. CDR1 MNHNS and CDR2 SASEGT come from the germline V gene. The CDR3 sequence is CASSLGTASNQPQHF. The CDR3 nucleotides are TGTGCCAGCAGTCTCGGGACAGCTAGCAATCAGCCCCAGCATTTT.

This chain uses TRBV9 with TRBJ1-6; maybe TRBD1 (6 bases). There are 12 residues in the CDR3. The germline V gene has CDR1 SGDLS and CDR2 YYNGEE. The V end was cut by 0 bases, the J end by 13 bases, with 8 bases between. The CDR3 sequence: CASSVGGGPLHF. In DNA form, the CDR3 reads TGTGCCAGCAGCGTAGGGGGGGGCCCCCTCCACTTT.

The chain joins TRBV6-5 to TRBJ1-1; D uncertain. The CDR3 is 14 amino acids. V was pared by 8 bases and J by 0 bases, with 13 bases between. The germline V gene encodes CDR1 MNHEY and CDR2 SVGAGI. CDR3 sequence: CASSSTELNTEAFF. CDR3 sequence (DNA): TGTGCCAGCTCCTCTACAGAGTTGAACACTGAAGCTTTCTTT.

The DNA for the CDR3 is TGTGCCAGCAATGGGAGTCCCAATACGCAGTATTTT. Translated: CASNGSPNTQYF. The chain employs TRBV28 and TRBJ2-3; possible D gene TRBD2, 5 bases. Germline V gene sequence: CDR1 MDHEN, CDR2 SYDVKM. Trimming removed 7 bases at V and 7 bases at J, with 12 bases between. The CDR3 length is 12 residues.

The chain is built from TRBV5-1 and TRBJ1-2, with unresolved D. The ends were cut back, 4 bases at V and 2 bases at J, with 12 bases in the middle. CDR1 and CDR2 (germline): SGHRS, YFSETQ. The CDR3 runs to 14 residues. This CDR3 reads CASSPARGNYGYTF. Here the CDR3 DNA reads TGCGCCAGCAGCCCCGCCCGGGGAAACTATGGCTACACCTTC.

CDR3 DNA: TGTGCCAGCAGCGTAGGTGAGATTGCCTACGAGCAGTACTTC. Translated: CASSVGEIAYEQYF. The chain combines TRBV9 with TRBJ2-7; D uncertain. CDR3 length: 14 amino acids. The germline V gene encodes CDR1 SGDLS and CDR2 YYNGEE. V was shortened by 0 bases and J by 2 bases, with 9 bases between the two germline ends.

The chain is built from TRBV27 and TRBJ2-4; D unclear. This CDR3 is built from 13 residues. With 4 bases removed from V and 1 base from J, the gap between germline ends came to 5 bases. Germline-derived CDR1 and CDR2 are MNHEY and SMNVEV (reference sequence). CDR3 in DNA: TGTGCCAGCAGTTACTCGGCCAAAAACATTCAGTACTTC. Protein product: CASSYSAKNIQYF.

The CDR3 DNA reads TGTGCCAGCAGTTTAGGGACACGCGCTGAAGCTTTCTTT. Its protein is CASSLGTRAEAFF. This sequence joins TRBV28 and TRBJ1-1; D perhaps matches TRBD1 (6 bases). Germline CDR1 is MDHEN and CDR2 is SYDVKM. Between the trimmed V and J ends, which lost 2 bases and 6 bases, there was a span of 10 bases. The CDR3 runs 13 residues.

This clone was counted between two and nine times. The chain recombines TRBV27 with TRBJ2-7, with 7 bases aligning to TRBD1. V dropped 4 bases and J dropped 4; count of bases not matched to a gene: 10. The CDR3 is made up of 15 amino acids. Germline V CDR1 and CDR2: MNHEY, SMNVEV (reference sequence). CDR3 in DNA: TGTGCCAGCAGTTCCCCGGACAGGCGAACTTACGAGCAGTACTTC. It specifies CASSSPDRRTYEQYF.

The chain carries TRBV7-9 and TRBJ2-7; 11 bases are shared with TRBD1. The germline gives CDR1 SEHNR, CDR2 FQNEAQ (reference sequence). This CDR3 has 14 residues. V trimming: 5 bases; J trimming: 2 bases; junction bases outside the gene matches: 2. The CDR3 loop reads CASSPGQGAYEQYF. The CDR3 nucleotides are TGTGCCAGCAGCCCGGGACAGGGGGCCTACGAGCAGTACTTC.